These 29 T cell receptor beta chains came from one sample sequenced in a study of blood T cell repertoires in COVID-19. Clones were read by immunoSEQ multiplex PCR, and TCRdb kept only the in-frame ones, dropping some. The sample holds about 270,000 clones; around 81% are singletons and the top ten take around 2.9%. Sequenced input: peripheral blood. The receptor set was obtained from a woman aged 55-70 years with active or convalescent COVID-19.

V gene TRBV18 combines with J gene TRBJ2-3, with TRBD2 matching over 7 bases. Germline loops: CDR1 KGHSH, CDR2 LQKENI. V lost 1 base, J lost 3 bases, and 13 bases stayed unmatched. The CDR3 has 18 amino acids. The CDR3 DNA reads as TGTGCCAGCTCACCACTCCGAGTTCCAGCGGGGATGACAGATACGCAGTATTTT. It specifies CASSPLRVPAGMTDTQYF.

Only one count was recorded for this clone. One junction end disagrees with the germline gene, perhaps due to a read error. Other DNA variants within this sample encode the same CDR3. The chain employs TRBV7-3 and TRBJ2-2; 9 bases agree with TRBD1. The CDR3 is 14 residues long. CDR1 is SGHTA, CDR2 FQGTGA, per germline. The CDR3 sequence: CASREQGAGGELFF. Written as DNA, the CDR3 is TGCGCCAGCAGAGAACAGGGGGCCGGCGGGGAGCTGTTTTTT.

The chain carries TRBV5-5 and TRBJ2-1, with TRBD1 as a possible D gene (6 bases). This CDR3 is built from 14 residues. Germline-derived CDR1 and CDR2 are SGHKS and YYEKEE (reference sequence). Trimming stripped 4 bases from V and 2 bases from J, with 10 bases between. The CDR3 region has the DNA TGTGCCAGCAGCCTGACAGGACCCTACAATGAGCAGTTCTTC. Its protein is CASSLTGPYNEQFF. The full variable domain, in which reference TRBV5-5 and TRBJ2-1 provide the parts outside the CDR3, is DAGVTQSPTHLIKTRGQQVTLRCSPISGHKSVSWYQQVLGQGPQFIFQYYEKEERGRGNFPDRFSARQFPNYSSELNVNALLLGDSALYLCASSLTGPYNEQFFGPGTRLTVL.

The table lists this clone with a few counts. V and J are TRBV3-1 (or the pseudogene TRBV3-2) and TRBJ1-2; a possible D gene is TRBD1 (6 bases). Germline V gene sequence: CDR1 LGHDT, CDR2 YNNKEL (reference sequence). The CDR3 runs 15 residues. With 0 bases removed from V and 4 bases from J, the gap between germline ends came to 12 bases. The CDR3 nucleotides are TGTGCCAGCAGCCAAGAACAGGGATCCAGCTATGGCTACACCTTC. The encoded protein is CASSQEQGSSYGYTF.

The CDR3 DNA sequence: TGCGCCAGCAGCTTGGCCGGACAGGCCTCCTACAATGAGCAGTTCTTC. Amino acid sequence: CASSLAGQASYNEQFF. The chain uses TRBV5-1 and TRBJ2-1; 7 bases agree with TRBD1. This CDR3 spans 16 amino acids. The J segment lost 0 bases and the V segment lost 0 bases, leaving 3 bases of the junction unmatched. Germline V gives CDR1 SGHRS, CDR2 YFSETQ.

The rearrangement uses TRBV27 and TRBJ2-5; D may be TRBD2 (7 bases). The CDR3 extends over 14 amino acids. Germline-derived CDR1 and CDR2 are MNHEY and SMNVEV (reference sequence). Trimming stripped 3 bases from V and 5 bases from J, with 13 bases between. DNA of the CDR3: TGTGCCAGCAGTTTCTCGGGGGGCAGGGAGACCCAGTACTTC. Its translation is CASSFSGGRETQYF.

The chain employs TRBV6-2 or TRBV6-3 and TRBJ1-1; D is perhaps TRBD1 (5 bases). Germline assignment: CDR1 MNHEY and CDR2 SVGEGT. V lost 6 bases and J lost 11, with 22 bases in between. The CDR3 sequence is 14 residues long. CDR3 in DNA: TGTGCCAGCAGCGCGCGGAGGGAGCAGGGTCAGGCTTTCTTT. Translated, it gives CASSARREQGQAFF.

The chain recombines TRBV27 with TRBJ2-2; TRBD1 is a possible D gene (5 bases). The CDR3 is 13 residues long. Trimming left V 5 bases short and J 6 bases short, with 10 bases between. The germline V gene encodes CDR1 MNHEY and CDR2 SMNVEV (reference sequence). The CDR3 loop is CASSLPGPGELFF. The CDR3 DNA reads TGTGCCAGCAGTCTACCAGGGCCCGGGGAGCTGTTTTTT.

This chain uses TRBV6-1 with TRBJ2-7, with a tentative D call TRBD2 (7 bases). Germline V gene lookup returns CDR1 MNHNS and CDR2 SASEGT. V lost 0 bases, J lost 3 bases, and 9 bases lay in between. This CDR3 contains 14 residues. CDR3 amino acids: CASSEAGGGYEQYF. The CDR3, as DNA: TGTGCCAGCAGTGAAGCGGGAGGGGGCTACGAGCAGTACTTC.

This clone appeared a few times. J is TRBJ2-7 and V is TRBV6-5, with D uncertain. This CDR3 comprises 14 residues. The V end was cut by 5 bases, the J end by 2 bases, with 13 bases between. Germline values: CDR1 MNHEY, CDR2 SVGAGI. The CDR3, as DNA: TGTGCCAGCAGTATTTATCAGAGCGCCTACGAGCAGTACTTC. This gives the protein CASSIYQSAYEQYF.

The V call is TRBV10-1, the J call TRBJ2-5; the match to TRBD2 covers 7 bases. V was pared by 6 bases and J by 5 bases, with 9 bases of the junction left unmatched. This CDR3 has 14 amino acids. The V gene's germline CDR1 is WNHNN and CDR2 SYGVQD (reference sequence). CDR3 bases: TGCGCCAGCAGCCAAGCGGGGACTGAGGAGACCCAGTACTTC. This codes for CASSQAGTEETQYF.

This rearrangement joins TRBV7-9 to TRBJ1-1; D not certain. Germline lookup yields CDR1 SEHNR and CDR2 FQNEAQ (reference sequence). The length of the CDR3 is 14 residues. Trimming stripped 11 bases from V and 3 bases from J, with 19 bases between. CDR3 amino acids: CALTGGSMDTEAFF. CDR3 sequence (DNA): TGTGCCTTGACCGGAGGGAGTATGGACACTGAAGCTTTCTTT.

This clone was counted a few times. The chain combines TRBV7-9 with TRBJ2-1, with D perhaps matching TRBD2 (5 bases). Per germline, CDR1 SEHNR and CDR2 FQNEAQ (reference sequence). V lost 2 bases and J lost 10, with 12 bases in between. This CDR3 spans 13 amino acids. The CDR3 spells CASSLSEGREQFF. DNA of the CDR3: TGTGCCAGCAGCTTAAGTGAGGGTCGGGAGCAGTTCTTC.

This clone has a single count. The genes are TRBV5-1 and TRBJ2-2, with 8 bases identical to TRBD2. The CDR3 covers 19 residues. With 0 bases clipped from V and 3 bases from J, the junction kept 13 bases outside the gene matches. Looked up from germline, CDR1 is SGHRS and CDR2 is YFSETQ. The CDR3 region has the DNA TGCGCCAGCAGCTTGGTCACGGGGGGGCAAAGATTTTACACCGGGGAGCTGTTTTTT. Amino acids: CASSLVTGGQRFYTGELFF.

J is TRBJ2-5 and V is TRBV19; 10 bases are shared with TRBD1. Germline V lookup: CDR1 LNHDA, CDR2 SQIVND (reference sequence). This CDR3 is built from 15 residues. The trim removed 5 bases at V and 5 bases at J, leaving 8 bases unmatched. This CDR3 is CASSSPGQGKETQYF. CDR3 DNA sequence: TGTGCCAGTAGTTCACCGGGACAGGGGAAGGAGACCCAGTACTTC. Combining the CDR3 with reference TRBV19 and TRBJ2-5 gives the whole variable domain DGGITQSPKYLFRKEGQNVTLSCEQNLNHDAMYWYRQDPGQGLRLIYYSQIVNDFQKGDIAEGYSVSREKKESFPLTVTSAQKNPTAFYLCASSSPGQGKETQYFGPGTRLLVL.

The genes are TRBV6-5 and TRBJ1-4, with 10 bases matching TRBD1. With 6 bases clipped from V and 8 bases from J, the junction kept 9 bases outside the gene matches. This CDR3 comprises 15 residues. Germline values: CDR1 MNHEY, CDR2 SVGAGI. CDR3 DNA: TGTGCCAGCAGGTCCTTGGGACAGGGGCGCGAAAAACTGTTTTTT. It is translated as CASRSLGQGREKLFF.

V usage is TRBV5-1 and J usage is TRBJ2-2, with 7 bases fitting TRBD1. The germline V gene encodes CDR1 SGHRS and CDR2 YFSETQ. The V and J ends lost 0 bases and 8 bases, in that order; junction bases with no gene match: 1. The CDR3 covers 13 residues. CDR3 nucleotide sequence: TGCGCCAGCAGCTTGGAGGGACAGGGGGAGCTGTTTTTT. Translating it yields CASSLEGQGELFF.

This clone appeared once. CDR3 coding DNA: TGTGCCAGCAGTTACGAGCGGGGTGACACCGGGGAGCTGTTTTTT. The encoded protein is CASSYERGDTGELFF. This chain joins TRBV6-5 and TRBJ2-2, with TRBD2 matching over 7 bases. Per the germline V gene, CDR1 is MNHEY and CDR2 is SVGAGI. The length of the CDR3 is 15 residues. Trimming took 2 bases from V and 3 from J; bases not matched to a gene: 3.

This clone has only one observation. The J gene is TRBJ1-3, the V gene TRBV29-1; D not resolved. Germline CDR1 and CDR2: SQVTM and ANQGSEA. The CDR3 loop spans 13 amino acids. With 7 bases removed from V and 0 bases from J, the gap between germline ends came to 10 bases. CDR3 sequence reads: CSGRRASGNTIYF. The CDR3 coding sequence is TGCAGCGGGAGGAGGGCCTCTGGAAACACCATATATTTT.

This chain links TRBV19 with TRBJ1-1; possibly TRBD1 for D (6 bases). There are 11 residues in the CDR3. V was pared by 11 bases and J by 4 bases, with 11 bases between. CDR1 is LNHDA and CDR2 is SQIVND in the germline V gene (reference sequence). The CDR3 reads CAYRDGTEAFF. The CDR3 DNA is TGTGCCTACAGGGATGGCACTGAAGCTTTCTTT.

The CDR3 DNA is TGTGCCAGCAGCGTAGAGGGCAGGGAGGATCAGCCCCAGCATTTT. This encodes CASSVEGREDQPQHF. The chain recombines TRBV9 with TRBJ1-5; a weak D match, TRBD1 (5 bases). Germline V lookup: CDR1 SGDLS, CDR2 YYNGEE. The CDR3 loop spans 15 amino acids. The V end lost 0 bases, the J end lost 5 bases, and 12 bases lay between the germline ends. The whole variable domain, remainder taken from reference TRBV9 and TRBJ1-5, is DSGVTQTPKHLITATGQRVTLRCSPRSGDLSVYWYQQSLDQGLQFLIQYYNGEERAKGNILERFSAQQFPDLHSELNLSSLELGDSALYFCASSVEGREDQPQHFGDGTRLSIL.

Written as DNA, the CDR3 is TGTGCCAGTAGTATAGGACAGGCAGATGGCTACACCTTC. This encodes CASSIGQADGYTF. The rearrangement joins TRBV19 to TRBJ1-2, with a weak D call TRBD1 (6 bases). Trimming cost V 1 base and J 6 bases, with 9 bases left between them. In germline, CDR1 is LNHDA, CDR2 SQIVND (reference sequence). The CDR3 is made up of 13 amino acids. The full variable domain, completed using reference TRBV19 and TRBJ1-2, is DGGITQSPKYLFRKEGQNVTLSCEQNLNHDAMYWYRQDPGQGLRLIYYSQIVNDFQKGDIAEGYSVSREKKESFPLTVTSAQKNPTAFYLCASSIGQADGYTFGSGTRLTVV.

The J gene is TRBJ1-1, the V gene TRBV7-9, with TRBD1 as a possible D gene (6 bases). V was shortened by 2 bases and J by 1 base, with 17 bases between the two germline ends. Germline CDR1 and CDR2: SEHNR and FQNEAQ (reference sequence). CDR3 length equals 17 residues. The DNA for the CDR3 is TGTGCCAGCAGCTTACAAGGACAGTCTGAATGGAACACTGAAGCTTTCTTT. Translated: CASSLQGQSEWNTEAFF.

This chain links TRBV5-1 with TRBJ2-1; 11 bases align to TRBD2. CDR1 is SGHRS, CDR2 YFSETQ, per germline. The J segment lost 7 bases and the V segment lost 3 bases, leaving 6 bases of the junction unmatched. The CDR3 contains 15 residues. CDR3 in amino acids: CASSWKLAGVNEQFF. The CDR3 region has the DNA TGCGCCAGCAGCTGGAAACTAGCGGGGGTTAATGAGCAGTTCTTC.

This clone has just a few counts. J is TRBJ1-2 and V is TRBV7-8; 7 nucleotides line up with TRBD1. This CDR3 has 13 residues. The germline V gene encodes CDR1 SGHVS and CDR2 FQNEAQ. V gave up 1 base and J gave up 7 bases; unmatched junction bases: 3. The CDR3 loop reads CASSLEGGLGYTF. CDR3 coding DNA: TGTGCCAGCAGCTTAGAAGGGGGCCTTGGCTACACCTTC. The variable domain in full, with the rest retrieved from reference TRBV7-8 and TRBJ1-2, is GAGVSQSPRYKVAKRGQDVALRCDPISGHVSLFWYQQALGQGPEFLTYFQNEAQLDKSGLPSDRFFAERPEGSVSTLKIQRTQQEDSAVYLCASSLEGGLGYTFGSGTRLTVV.

This chain uses TRBV4-2 with TRBJ2-3; 10 bases agree with TRBD2. The CDR3 has 16 residues. Trimming cost V 3 bases and J 1 base; bases outside gene matches: 4. The germline gives CDR1 LGHNA, CDR2 YNFKEQ. This chain's CDR3 is CASSQYLAGGTDTQYF. In DNA form, the CDR3 reads TGTGCCAGCAGCCAGTATCTAGCGGGGGGCACAGATACGCAGTATTTT.

The chain employs TRBV18 and TRBJ1-3; no clear D gene. V was trimmed by 1 base and J by 3 bases, leaving 13 bases between them. The CDR3 has 16 residues. CDR1 is KGHSH and CDR2 is LQKENI in the germline V gene. The CDR3 coding sequence is TGTGCCAGCTCACCACGATCCGTAAGAGATGGAAACACCATATATTTT. Amino acids: CASSPRSVRDGNTIYF.

This clone was seen a handful of times. The chain recombines TRBV7-2 with TRBJ2-7; possible D gene TRBD1, 5 bases. The CDR3 runs to 13 residues. The germline CDR1 and CDR2 sequences are SGHTA and FQGNSA. V lost 2 bases to trimming and J lost 7 bases, with 12 bases between them. The CDR3 DNA is TGTGCCAGCAGCTTACTACAGGTGGGGGAGCAGTACTTC. Translation: CASSLLQVGEQYF.

The genes are TRBV10-3 and TRBJ1-1; D perhaps matches TRBD1 (5 bases). In germline, CDR1 is ENHRY, CDR2 SYGVKD. The V gene lost 11 bases and the J gene lost 1 base, with 14 bases spanning the gap. The CDR3 loop spans 13 amino acids. The CDR3 protein is CAGLSDTNTEAFF. The CDR3 bases are TGTGCCGGTCTGTCGGACACGAACACTGAAGCTTTCTTT.